The clone carrying this T cell receptor (beta chain) was counted only a few times. Its matching antigen is unknown. This record belongs to a study of post-analysis software for immune sequencing data. Findings and limits, study-wide: Elevated frequency relative to controls characterized 4 or 5 TRBV segments in patients, TRBV5-6, TRBV5-1 and TRBV20-1 among them.

V was clipped by 5 bases and J by 2 bases, with 15 bases between them. Germline assignment: CDR1 SGHVS and CDR2 FNYEAQ. The CDR3 contains 16 residues. cDNA libraries for TCR beta contained unique molecular identifiers. TCRdb independently ran MiXCR on the PCR reads; one entry per CDR3 protein. The table includes hundreds of thousands of distinct CDR3 sequences, around 60% detected once. The chain combines TRBV7-6 with TRBJ2-2; weak D call: TRBD1 (6 bases). Sequenced sample: blood. This sequence originates from a girl aged 2-10 years with multiple sclerosis. The CDR3 here is CASSPRQAANTGELFF. As DNA, the CDR3 is TGTGCCAGCAGCCCTAGACAGGCAGCTAACACCGGGGAGCTGTTTTTT.